This TCR beta chain was recorded in a study of blood T cell repertoires in COVID-19. This CDR3 spans 14 amino acids. Germline V gene sequence: CDR1 MNHNS, CDR2 SASEGT. V lost 1 base to trimming and J lost 4 bases, with 10 bases between them. Produced via immunoSEQ multiplex PCR; TCRdb's table is partial and in-frame only. This repertoire shows 300,000 or so clones, over 75% found once; its top ten account for around 9.3%. All recovered Cohort 3 donors got two negative PCRs, got clearance, or saw symptom resolution. The chain joins TRBV6-1 to TRBJ1-2; perhaps TRBD1 as D (5 bases). The TCR was taken from a woman aged 18-35 years who had recovered from COVID-19. The specimen was PBMCs or T cells enriched from blood (not recorded which). The CDR3, as DNA: TGTGCCAGCAGTGAAGGTGGGGCAGTCTATGGCTACACCTTC. Encoded protein: CASSEGGAVYGYTF.